This T cell receptor beta chain is drawn from a study of blood T cells in healthy people across ages. Study-level points and caveats: In long-lived donors, naive CD4+ cell counts and diversity exceeded those of aged donors.

PCR was performed a second time for roughly 7 to 12 cycles using a sample-barcoded 5' primer and a J-beta primer mix. Using its own MiXCR run on the 5' RACE reads, TCRdb lists one record per CDR3 protein. The sample shows fewer than 900,000 distinct CDR3 sequences, about 36% of them seen only once. On this clonotype: Its antigen is unidentified.

Germline-derived CDR1 and CDR2 are DFQATT and SNEGSKA (reference sequence). This CDR3 contains 14 residues. The V end was cut by 6 bases, the J end by 0 bases, with 15 bases between. The sequence was collected from a man aged 18 to 29 in good health. The chain recombines TRBV20-1 with TRBJ2-7, with D possibly called TRBD1 or TRBD2 (5 bases each). What was sequenced was blood. DNA for the CDR3: TGCAGTGCCAGACGGCCAGGGAGCTCCTACGAGCAGTACTTC. Translated: CSARRPGSSYEQYF.